This T cell receptor beta chain comes out of a study of cytomegalovirus exposure and HLA in healthy donors. Primers for the PCR totalled 60 Vbeta and 13 Jbeta. Clones were read by immunoSEQ multiplex PCR, and TCRdb kept only the in-frame ones, dropping some. The sample yields about 120,000 clones, approximately 80% seen once. Findings of the study overall: Accurate HLA-A and HLA-B prediction from TCR beta sequences was reported for most subjects. CMV serostatus was the sole immune exposure data available.

This clone has just one count. Antigen: not known. Germline V gene data show CDR1 as SGHNT and CDR2 as YYREEE (reference sequence). V lost 0 bases and J 8 bases, leaving 8 bases between the germline ends. CDR3 length equals 13 residues. This sequence joins TRBV5-4 and TRBJ1-4, with a tentative D call TRBD1 (6 bases). The sequence derives from a female donor in good health and CMV-seropositive. Source material: PBMCs. CDR3 protein: CASSLARGEKLFF. The CDR3 coding sequence is TGTGCCAGCAGCTTGGCTAGGGGGGAAAAACTGTTTTTT.